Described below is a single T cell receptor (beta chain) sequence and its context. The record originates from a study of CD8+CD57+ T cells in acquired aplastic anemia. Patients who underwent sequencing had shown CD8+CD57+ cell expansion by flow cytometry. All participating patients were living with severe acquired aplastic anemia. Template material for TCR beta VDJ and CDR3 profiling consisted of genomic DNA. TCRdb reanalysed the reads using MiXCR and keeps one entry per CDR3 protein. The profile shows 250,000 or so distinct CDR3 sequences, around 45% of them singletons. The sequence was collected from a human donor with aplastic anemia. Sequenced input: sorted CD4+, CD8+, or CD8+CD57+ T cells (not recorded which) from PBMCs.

Here the CDR3 reads CASSLGGGANTGELFF. The CDR3 coding sequence is TGTGCCAGCAGCTTAGGAGGGGGCGCGAACACCGGGGAGCTGTTTTTT. This chain connects TRBV7-3 to TRBJ2-2; D might be TRBD1 (7 bases). This CDR3 contains 16 residues. Trimming removed 2 bases at V and 0 bases at J, with 10 bases between. From germline, CDR1 is SGHTA and CDR2 FQGTGA.